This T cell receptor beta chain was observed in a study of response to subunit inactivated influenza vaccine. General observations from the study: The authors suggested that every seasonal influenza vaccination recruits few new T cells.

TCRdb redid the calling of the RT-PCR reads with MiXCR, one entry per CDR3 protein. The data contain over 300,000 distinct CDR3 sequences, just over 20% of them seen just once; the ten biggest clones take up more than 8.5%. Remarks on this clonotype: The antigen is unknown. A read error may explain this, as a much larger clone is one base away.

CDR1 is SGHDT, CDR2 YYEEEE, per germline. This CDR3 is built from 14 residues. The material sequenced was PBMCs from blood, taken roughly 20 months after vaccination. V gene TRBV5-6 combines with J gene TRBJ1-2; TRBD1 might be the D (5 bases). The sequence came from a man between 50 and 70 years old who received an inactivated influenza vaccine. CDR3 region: CSSSLVSRAYGYTF. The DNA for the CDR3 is TGTTCCAGCAGCTTGGTGAGCAGGGCCTATGGCTACACCTTC.